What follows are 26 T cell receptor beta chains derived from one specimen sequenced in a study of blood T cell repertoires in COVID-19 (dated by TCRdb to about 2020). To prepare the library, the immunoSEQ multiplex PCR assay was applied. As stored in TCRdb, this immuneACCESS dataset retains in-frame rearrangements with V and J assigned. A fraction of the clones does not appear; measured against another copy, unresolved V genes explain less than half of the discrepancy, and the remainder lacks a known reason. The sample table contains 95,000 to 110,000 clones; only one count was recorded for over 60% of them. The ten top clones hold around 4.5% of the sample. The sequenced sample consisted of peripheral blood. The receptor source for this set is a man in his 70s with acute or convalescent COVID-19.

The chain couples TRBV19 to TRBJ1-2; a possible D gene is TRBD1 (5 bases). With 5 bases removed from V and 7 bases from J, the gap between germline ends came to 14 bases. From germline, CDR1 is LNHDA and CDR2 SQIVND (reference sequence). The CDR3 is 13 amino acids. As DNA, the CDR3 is TGTGCCAGTAGTCGGGGCAGGGAGGCTGGCTACACCTTC. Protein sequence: CASSRGREAGYTF. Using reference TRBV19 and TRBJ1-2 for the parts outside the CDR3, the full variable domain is DGGITQSPKYLFRKEGQNVTLSCEQNLNHDAMYWYRQDPGQGLRLIYYSQIVNDFQKGDIAEGYSVSREKKESFPLTVTSAQKNPTAFYLCASSRGREAGYTFGSGTRLTVV.

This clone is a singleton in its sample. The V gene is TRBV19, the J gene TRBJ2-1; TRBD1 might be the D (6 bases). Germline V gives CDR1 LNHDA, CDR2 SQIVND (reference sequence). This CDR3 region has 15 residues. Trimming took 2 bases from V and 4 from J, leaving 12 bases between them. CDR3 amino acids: CASSIIGTIYNEQFF. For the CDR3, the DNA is TGTGCCAGTAGTATAATCGGGACAATATACAATGAGCAGTTCTTC.

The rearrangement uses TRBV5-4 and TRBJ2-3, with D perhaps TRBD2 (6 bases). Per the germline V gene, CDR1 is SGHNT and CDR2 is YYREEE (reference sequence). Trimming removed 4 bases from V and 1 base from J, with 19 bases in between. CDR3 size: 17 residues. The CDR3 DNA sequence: TGTGCCAGCAGCGTACCGGGACTCCCGTCGGGCACAGATACGCAGTATTTT. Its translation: CASSVPGLPSGTDTQYF.

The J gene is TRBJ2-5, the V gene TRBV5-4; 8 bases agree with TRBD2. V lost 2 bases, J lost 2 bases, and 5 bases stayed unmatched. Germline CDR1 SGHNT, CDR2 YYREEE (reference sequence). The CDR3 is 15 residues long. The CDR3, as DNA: TGTGCCAGCAGCTTAGCGGGGGCCTCACAAGAGACCCAGTACTTC. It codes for CASSLAGASQETQYF.

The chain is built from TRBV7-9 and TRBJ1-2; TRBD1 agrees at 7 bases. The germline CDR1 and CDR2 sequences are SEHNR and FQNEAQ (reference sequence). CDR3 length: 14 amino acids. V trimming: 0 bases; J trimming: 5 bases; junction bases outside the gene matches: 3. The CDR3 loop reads CASSLADRVYGYTF. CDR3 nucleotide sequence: TGTGCCAGCAGCTTAGCTGACAGGGTGTATGGCTACACCTTC.

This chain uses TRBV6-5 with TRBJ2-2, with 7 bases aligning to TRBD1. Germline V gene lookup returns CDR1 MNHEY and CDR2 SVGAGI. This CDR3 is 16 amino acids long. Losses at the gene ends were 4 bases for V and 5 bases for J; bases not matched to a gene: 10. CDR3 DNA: TGTGCCAGCAGTTTAACAGGGGACCCGAGGACCGGGGAGCTGTTTTTT. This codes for CASSLTGDPRTGELFF.

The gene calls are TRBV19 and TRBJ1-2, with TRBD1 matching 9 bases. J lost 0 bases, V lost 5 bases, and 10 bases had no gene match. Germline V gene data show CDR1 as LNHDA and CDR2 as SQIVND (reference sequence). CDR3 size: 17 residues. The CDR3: CASSSRTGAGTNYGYTF. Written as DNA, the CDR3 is TGTGCCAGTAGTTCTCGGACAGGGGCCGGGACTAACTATGGCTACACCTTC.

In DNA form, the CDR3 reads TGTGCCAGCAGCTTTGATGGGGGCGCCGGGGCCAACGTCCTGACTTTC. As protein: CASSFDGGAGANVLTF. The V and J genes are TRBV7-3 and TRBJ2-6; D might be TRBD1 (6 bases). Looked up from germline, CDR1 is SGHTA and CDR2 is FQGTGA. The CDR3 has 16 residues. V lost 3 bases and J lost 4, with 13 bases in between.

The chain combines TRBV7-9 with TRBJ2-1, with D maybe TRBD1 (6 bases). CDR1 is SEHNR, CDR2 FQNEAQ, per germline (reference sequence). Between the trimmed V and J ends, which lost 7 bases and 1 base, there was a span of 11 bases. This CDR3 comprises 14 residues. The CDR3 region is CASIPDSSYNEQFF. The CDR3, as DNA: TGTGCCAGCATCCCGGACAGTTCCTACAATGAGCAGTTCTTC. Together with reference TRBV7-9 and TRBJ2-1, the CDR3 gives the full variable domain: DTGVSQNPRHKITKRGQNVTFRCDPISEHNRLYWYRQTLGQGPEFLTYFQNEAQLEKSRLLSDRFSAERPKGSFSTLEIQRTEQGDSAMYLCASIPDSSYNEQFFGPGTRLTVL.

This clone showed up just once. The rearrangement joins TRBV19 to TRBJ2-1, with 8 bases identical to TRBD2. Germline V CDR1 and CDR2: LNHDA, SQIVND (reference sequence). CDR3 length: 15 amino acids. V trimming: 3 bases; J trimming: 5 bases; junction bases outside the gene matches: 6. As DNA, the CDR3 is TGTGCCAGTAGTATGTTTGGGACTAGTAACAATGAGCAGTTCTTC. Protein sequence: CASSMFGTSNNEQFF. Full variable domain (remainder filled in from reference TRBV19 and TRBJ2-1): DGGITQSPKYLFRKEGQNVTLSCEQNLNHDAMYWYRQDPGQGLRLIYYSQIVNDFQKGDIAEGYSVSREKKESFPLTVTSAQKNPTAFYLCASSMFGTSNNEQFFGPGTRLTVL.

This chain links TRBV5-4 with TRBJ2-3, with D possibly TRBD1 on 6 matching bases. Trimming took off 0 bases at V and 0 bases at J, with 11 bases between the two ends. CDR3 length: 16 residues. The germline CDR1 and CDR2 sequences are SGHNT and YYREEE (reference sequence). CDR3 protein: CASSLGGRGSTDTQYF. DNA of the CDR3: TGTGCCAGCAGCTTGGGGGGGCGCGGTAGCACAGATACGCAGTATTTT.

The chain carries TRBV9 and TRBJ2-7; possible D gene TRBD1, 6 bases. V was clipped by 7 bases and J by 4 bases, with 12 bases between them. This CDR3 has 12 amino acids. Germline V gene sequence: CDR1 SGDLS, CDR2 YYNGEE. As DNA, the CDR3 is TGTGCCAGCGGATCCGGACAGTACGAGCAGTACTTC. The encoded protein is CASGSGQYEQYF. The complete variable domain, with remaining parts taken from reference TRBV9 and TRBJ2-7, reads DSGVTQTPKHLITATGQRVTLRCSPRSGDLSVYWYQQSLDQGLQFLIQYYNGEERAKGNILERFSAQQFPDLHSELNLSSLELGDSALYFCASGSGQYEQYFGPGTRLTVT.

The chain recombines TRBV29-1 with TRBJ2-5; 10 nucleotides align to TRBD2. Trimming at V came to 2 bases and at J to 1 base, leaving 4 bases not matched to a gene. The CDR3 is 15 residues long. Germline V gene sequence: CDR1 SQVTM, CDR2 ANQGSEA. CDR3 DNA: TGCAGCGTTGAACCTAGCGGGGGCCCCCAAGAGACCCAGTACTTC. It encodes CSVEPSGGPQETQYF. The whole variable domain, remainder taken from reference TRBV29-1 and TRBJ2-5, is SAVISQKPSRDICQRGTSLTIQCQVDSQVTMMFWYRQQPGQSLTLIATANQGSEATYESGFVIDKFPISRPNLTFSTLTVSNMSPEDSSIYLCSVEPSGGPQETQYFGPGTRLLVL.

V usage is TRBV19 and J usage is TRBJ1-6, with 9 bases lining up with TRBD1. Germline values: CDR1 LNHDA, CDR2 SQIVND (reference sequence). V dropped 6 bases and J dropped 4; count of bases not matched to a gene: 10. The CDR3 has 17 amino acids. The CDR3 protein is CASRGRDRASYNSPLHF. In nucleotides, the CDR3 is TGTGCCAGTAGGGGCCGGGACAGGGCCAGTTATAATTCACCCCTCCACTTT.

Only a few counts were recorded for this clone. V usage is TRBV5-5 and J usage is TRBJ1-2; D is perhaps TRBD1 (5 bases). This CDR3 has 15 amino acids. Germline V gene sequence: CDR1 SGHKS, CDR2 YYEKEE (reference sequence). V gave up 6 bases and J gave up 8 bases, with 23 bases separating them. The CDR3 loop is CASNLEPGINRGYTF. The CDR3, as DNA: TGTGCCAGCAACCTGGAGCCAGGAATCAACAGGGGCTACACCTTC.

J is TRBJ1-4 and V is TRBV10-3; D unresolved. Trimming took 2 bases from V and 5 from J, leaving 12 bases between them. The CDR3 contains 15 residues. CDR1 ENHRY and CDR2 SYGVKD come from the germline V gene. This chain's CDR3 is CAISEVMGWNEKLFF. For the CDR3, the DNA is TGTGCCATCAGTGAGGTGATGGGCTGGAATGAAAAACTGTTTTTT.

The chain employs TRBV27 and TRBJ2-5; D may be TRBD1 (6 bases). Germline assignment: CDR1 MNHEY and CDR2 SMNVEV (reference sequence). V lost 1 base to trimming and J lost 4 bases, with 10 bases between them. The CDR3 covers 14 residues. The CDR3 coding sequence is TGTGCCAGCAGTTTATTGGGGGCACGAGAGACCCAGTACTTC. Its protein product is CASSLLGARETQYF.

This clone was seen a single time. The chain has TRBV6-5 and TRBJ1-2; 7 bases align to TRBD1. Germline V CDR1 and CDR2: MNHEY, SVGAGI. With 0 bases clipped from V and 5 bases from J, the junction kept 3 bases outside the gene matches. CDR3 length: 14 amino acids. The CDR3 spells CASSYSTGRYGYTF. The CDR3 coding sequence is TGTGCCAGCAGTTACTCGACAGGGAGGTATGGCTACACCTTC.

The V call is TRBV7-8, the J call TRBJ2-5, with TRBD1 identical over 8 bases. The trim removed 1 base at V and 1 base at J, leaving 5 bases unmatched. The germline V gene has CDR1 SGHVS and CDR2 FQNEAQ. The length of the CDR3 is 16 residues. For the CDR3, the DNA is TGTGCCAGCAGCTTAGGGGGGACAGGACCCCAAGAGACCCAGTACTTC. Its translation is CASSLGGTGPQETQYF.

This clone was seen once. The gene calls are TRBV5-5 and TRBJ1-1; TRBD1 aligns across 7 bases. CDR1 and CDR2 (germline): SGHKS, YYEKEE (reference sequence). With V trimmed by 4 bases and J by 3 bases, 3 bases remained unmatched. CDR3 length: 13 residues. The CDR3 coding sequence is TGTGCCAGCAGCCGACAGGGTGACACTGAAGCTTTCTTT. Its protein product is CASSRQGDTEAFF. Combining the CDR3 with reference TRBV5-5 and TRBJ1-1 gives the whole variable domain DAGVTQSPTHLIKTRGQQVTLRCSPISGHKSVSWYQQVLGQGPQFIFQYYEKEERGRGNFPDRFSARQFPNYSSELNVNALLLGDSALYLCASSRQGDTEAFFGQGTRLTVV.

In DNA, the CDR3 is TGTGCCAGTAGTTACAAATCCAATCAGCCCCAGCATTTT. Translated: CASSYKSNQPQHF. The rearrangement links TRBV19 to TRBJ1-5; D is unresolved. V was shortened by 5 bases and J by 3 bases, with 8 bases between the two germline ends. The CDR3 consists of 13 residues. CDR1 is LNHDA and CDR2 is SQIVND in the germline V gene (reference sequence).

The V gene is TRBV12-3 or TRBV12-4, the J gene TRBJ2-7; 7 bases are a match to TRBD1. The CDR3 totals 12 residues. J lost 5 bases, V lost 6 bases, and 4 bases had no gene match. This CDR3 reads CASRTTGDEQYF. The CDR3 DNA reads TGTGCCAGCAGAACAACAGGGGACGAGCAGTACTTC.

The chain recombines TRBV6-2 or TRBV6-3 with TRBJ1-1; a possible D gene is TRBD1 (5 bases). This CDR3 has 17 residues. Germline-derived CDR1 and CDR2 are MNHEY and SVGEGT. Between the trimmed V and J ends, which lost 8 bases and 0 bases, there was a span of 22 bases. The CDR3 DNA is TGTGCCAGCCGTTTTCCATCGGGCAGGGCGATGAACACTGAAGCTTTCTTT. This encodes CASRFPSGRAMNTEAFF.

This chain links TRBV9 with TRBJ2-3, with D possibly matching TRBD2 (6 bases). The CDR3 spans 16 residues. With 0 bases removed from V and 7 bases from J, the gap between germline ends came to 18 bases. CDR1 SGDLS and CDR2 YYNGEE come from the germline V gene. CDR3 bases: TGTGCCAGCAGCGTAGGGGCTAGCGAAGACGGGTATACGCAGTATTTT. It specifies CASSVGASEDGYTQYF. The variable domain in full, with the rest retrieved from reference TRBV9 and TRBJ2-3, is DSGVTQTPKHLITATGQRVTLRCSPRSGDLSVYWYQQSLDQGLQFLIQYYNGEERAKGNILERFSAQQFPDLHSELNLSSLELGDSALYFCASSVGASEDGYTQYFGPGTRLTVL.

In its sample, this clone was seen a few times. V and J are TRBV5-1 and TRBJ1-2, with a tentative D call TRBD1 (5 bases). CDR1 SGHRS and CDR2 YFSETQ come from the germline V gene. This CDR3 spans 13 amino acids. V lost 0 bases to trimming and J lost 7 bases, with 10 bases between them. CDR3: CASSLDEDSGYTF. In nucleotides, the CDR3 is TGCGCCAGCAGCTTGGACGAAGACAGTGGCTACACCTTC.

CDR3 DNA: TGTGCCAGCAGCCTAATGGGGGGTCCCGAGACCCAGTACTTC. As protein: CASSLMGGPETQYF. This chain joins TRBV7-3 and TRBJ2-5; D is perhaps TRBD2 (6 bases). Germline CDR1 SGHTA, CDR2 FQGTGA. V was trimmed by 5 bases and J by 5 bases, leaving 15 bases between them. The CDR3 runs to 14 residues.